Listed below are T cell receptor beta chains from one sample, sequenced in a study of Graves' ophthalmopathy and Graves' hyperthyroidism. TCRdb processed the multiplex PCR reads anew with MiXCR; each CDR3 protein has one entry. The data hold about 150,000 distinct CDR3 sequences, with around two fifths observed a single time. Sequencing was carried out using peripheral blood. These receptors originate from a middle-aged woman with Graves' ophthalmopathy. Both conserved end residues are part of each CDR3. D genes are given only for firm matches. Not every row has a clone size; where given, it reads once, few, many or a size class.

j_gene	abundance	v_gene	d_gene	CDR3nt	CDR3aa
TRBJ2-2	many	TRBV19	NA	TGTGCCAGTAGTATAATGAGAGTTGGGACCGGGGAGCTGTTTTTT	CASSIMRVGTGELFF
TRBJ1-5	many	TRBV20-1	NA	TGCAGTGCTAGGATGTTGGGGGGCTGGCAGCCCCAGCATTTT	CSARMLGGWQPQHF
TRBJ2-5	NA	TRBV2	NA	TGTGCCAGCAGGGGAGGGCCAGGGGGGCACCAAGAGACCCAGTACTTC	CASRGGPGGHQETQYF
TRBJ2-7	NA	TRBV9	NA	TGTGCCAGCAGCGTAGGAGGGGCAAAGTACGAGCAGTACTTC	CASSVGGAKYEQYF
TRBJ1-1	many	TRBV20-1	NA	TGCAGTGCGGTATTGAACACTGAAGCTTTCTTT	CSAVLNTEAFF
TRBJ2-2	many	TRBV28	NA	TGTGCCAGCAGTTTATTTAGCGCCGGGGAGCTGTTTTTT	CASSLFSAGELFF
TRBJ2-5	few	TRBV20-1	NA	TGCAGTGCATCGGGAGAGCTACAAGAGACCCAGTACTTC	CSASGELQETQYF
TRBJ2-5	many	TRBV28	NA	TGTGCCAGCAGTGAAATTGACAGATCCCAAGAGACCCAGTACTTC	CASSEIDRSQETQYF
TRBJ2-7	once	TRBV6-2/TRBV6-3	TRBD2	TGTGCCAGCAGTTACAGCGAATTGACTAGCGGCATTAGCTCCTACGAGCAGTACTTC	CASSYSELTSGISSYEQYF
TRBJ2-5	NA	TRBV28	TRBD2	TGTGCCAGCAGTTCATCCGGGACTAGAGATATGGAGACCCAGTACTTC	CASSSSGTRDMETQYF
TRBJ1-2	many	TRBV28	NA	TGTGCCAGCAGGCCCGGGTCGGGATTTGGCTACACCTTC	CASRPGSGFGYTF
TRBJ2-7	many	TRBV27	TRBD2	TGTGCCAGCAGTTTTTCTAGCGGCTACGAGCAGTACTTC	CASSFSSGYEQYF
TRBJ1-3	many	TRBV12-3/TRBV12-4	NA	TGTGCCAGCAGGGAAGGGGGTACTGGAAACACCATATATTTT	CASREGGTGNTIYF
TRBJ1-1	many	TRBV6-5	NA	TGTGCCAGCAGGGCTACCACAAAGAACACTGAAGCTTTCTTT	CASRATTKNTEAFF
TRBJ2-4	many	TRBV2	NA	TGTGCCAACCGGGGAGAGGCCAAAAACATTCAGTACTTC	CANRGEAKNIQYF
TRBJ1-2	many	TRBV12-3/TRBV12-4	NA	TGTGCCAGCAGCACTTCAGAGGTCCCTGGCTATGGCTACACCTTC	CASSTSEVPGYGYTF
TRBJ1-1	NA	TRBV15	TRBD1	TGTGCCACCAGGCTTGGACAGGCGAACACTGAAGCTTTCTTT	CATRLGQANTEAFF
TRBJ1-2	NA	TRBV6-1	NA	TGTGCCAGCACTATCATCGAGGGGAGTAACTATGGCTACACCTTC	CASTIIEGSNYGYTF
TRBJ2-5	many	TRBV5-1	NA	TGCGCCAACCCTGACACGACAGGACAAGAGACCCAGTACTTC	CANPDTTGQETQYF
TRBJ1-1	many	TRBV7-9	NA	TGTGCCAGCAGCTTACAGGGAGGTGGGAGCACTGAAGCTTTCTTT	CASSLQGGGSTEAFF
TRBJ2-7	NA	TRBV25-1	TRBD1	TGTGCCAGCAGTGAATCCCCCCAGGGGGAGTACGAGCAGTACTTC	CASSESPQGEYEQYF
TRBJ1-5	many	TRBV15	TRBD1	TGTGCCACCAGCTCGGGACAGGGCGGAGGGCCCCAGCATTTT	CATSSGQGGGPQHF
TRBJ2-2	few	TRBV9	NA	TGTGCCAGCAGCGTAGAAGGGGCCCCCAGGTTGACGTCGAACACCGGGGAGCTGTTTTTT	CASSVEGAPRLTSNTGELFF
TRBJ2-5	NA	TRBV30	TRBD2	TGTGCCTGGAGTAAGGGAGGGGCCGCGCAAGAGACCCAGTACTTC	CAWSKGGAAQETQYF
TRBJ2-2	once	TRBV6-1	NA	TGTGCCACGGGGAGGCTAGCTTTCACCGGGGAGCTGTTTTTT	CATGRLAFTGELFF
TRBJ1-6	many	TRBV9	NA	TGTGCCAGCAGCCCCGGGCCAACTAATTCACCCCTCCACTTT	CASSPGPTNSPLHF
TRBJ1-2	many	TRBV7-9	NA	TGTGCCAGCAGCTTCGAGACAGGAGGCTATGGCTACACCTTC	CASSFETGGYGYTF
TRBJ2-7	NA	TRBV27	NA	TGTGCCAGCAGTTTACACACAAGAGTCTACGAGCAGTACTTC	CASSLHTRVYEQYF
TRBJ2-7	many	TRBV18	TRBD2	TGTGCCAGCTCACCCGTACTAGCGGGAGGGCCGAGGGAGCAGTACTTC	CASSPVLAGGPREQYF
TRBJ2-7	many	TRBV19	TRBD2	TGTGCCAGTAGACGCTCGGGACTAGTAGTCTACGAGCAGTACTTC	CASRRSGLVVYEQYF
TRBJ2-7	NA	TRBV7-2	NA	TGTGCCAGCAGCATGGTACAAGCGGAGCCTTACGAGCAGTACTTC	CASSMVQAEPYEQYF
TRBJ2-4	many	TRBV7-9	NA	TGTGCCAGCAGCTCGACCCGGGACCTTCAAGGAAACATTCAGTACTTC	CASSSTRDLQGNIQYF
TRBJ2-7	NA	TRBV4-3	NA	TGCGCCAGCAGCCAAGTTGTAGGGGGAACATACGAGCAGTACTTC	CASSQVVGGTYEQYF
TRBJ2-5	many	TRBV27	NA	TGTGCCAGCAGTTTATCCTTCGGGCAGGGAAAGACCCAGTACTTC	CASSLSFGQGKTQYF
TRBJ1-2	many	TRBV6-5	NA	TGTGCCAGCAGTTACCGCCCCTGGGACTATGGCTACACCTTC	CASSYRPWDYGYTF
TRBJ1-1	NA	TRBV12-3/TRBV12-4	TRBD1	TGTGCCAGCAGCGACAGGGGGGTTGAAGCTTTCTTT	CASSDRGVEAFF
TRBJ2-7	many	TRBV5-4	TRBD2	TGTGCCAGCAGCTTGTATGGACTAGCGGGAGGGGTCTCCTACGAGCAGTACTTC	CASSLYGLAGGVSYEQYF
TRBJ2-7	NA	TRBV10-3	TRBD1	TGTGCCATCAGTGAGGGACAGGGGCAAGAGCAGTACTTC	CAISEGQGQEQYF
TRBJ1-1	NA	TRBV12-3/TRBV12-4	NA	TGTGCCAGCAGGTCCCTGGCTAACACTGAAGCTTTCTTT	CASRSLANTEAFF
TRBJ1-5	few	TRBV28	NA	TGTGCCAGCTTCGGGACACAACGATATAGCAATCAGCCCCAGCATTTT	CASFGTQRYSNQPQHF
TRBJ2-5	NA	TRBV12-3/TRBV12-4	TRBD2	TGTGCCAGCAGTCTGACTAGCGGTGAGACCCAGTACTTC	CASSLTSGETQYF
TRBJ1-5	once	TRBV12-3/TRBV12-4	NA	TGTGCCAGCGCCTCCTGGGGGACCAATCAGCCCCAGCATTTT	CASASWGTNQPQHF
TRBJ1-1	NA	TRBV5-1	NA	TGCGCCAGCAGCTTGGGCACAATGAACACTGAAGCTTTCTTT	CASSLGTMNTEAFF
TRBJ1-5	many	TRBV28	NA	TGTGCCAGCAGTTTATACCTGACCAACAATCAGCCCCAGCATTTT	CASSLYLTNNQPQHF
TRBJ1-1	NA	TRBV6-1	NA	TGTGCCAGCAGTGAAGTAATGGCTTTCTTT	CASSEVMAFF
TRBJ2-5	many	TRBV28	NA	TGTGCCAGCAGAGACGACAAGAGTGGGACCCAGTACTTC	CASRDDKSGTQYF
TRBJ1-1	NA	TRBV30	TRBD1	TGTGCCTGGAACGACTGGGGACAGGGGGCTCGAGAAGCTTTCTTT	CAWNDWGQGAREAFF
TRBJ2-7	many	TRBV12-3/TRBV12-4	NA	TGTGCCAGCAGTTTAACCGTCTACGAGCAGTACTTC	CASSLTVYEQYF
TRBJ2-7	NA	TRBV9	NA	TGTGCCAGCAGTCGCGAAGGGGCGGGTGAATATGAGCAGTACTTC	CASSREGAGEYEQYF
TRBJ1-6	many	TRBV20-1	NA	TGCAGTGCTAGAGTGGTGAGGGGTGATGGGAATTCACCCCTCCACTTT	CSARVVRGDGNSPLHF
TRBJ2-7	NA	TRBV2	NA	TGTGCCAGCAGTAACACGTGGGATCGCTCCTACGAGCAGTACTTC	CASSNTWDRSYEQYF